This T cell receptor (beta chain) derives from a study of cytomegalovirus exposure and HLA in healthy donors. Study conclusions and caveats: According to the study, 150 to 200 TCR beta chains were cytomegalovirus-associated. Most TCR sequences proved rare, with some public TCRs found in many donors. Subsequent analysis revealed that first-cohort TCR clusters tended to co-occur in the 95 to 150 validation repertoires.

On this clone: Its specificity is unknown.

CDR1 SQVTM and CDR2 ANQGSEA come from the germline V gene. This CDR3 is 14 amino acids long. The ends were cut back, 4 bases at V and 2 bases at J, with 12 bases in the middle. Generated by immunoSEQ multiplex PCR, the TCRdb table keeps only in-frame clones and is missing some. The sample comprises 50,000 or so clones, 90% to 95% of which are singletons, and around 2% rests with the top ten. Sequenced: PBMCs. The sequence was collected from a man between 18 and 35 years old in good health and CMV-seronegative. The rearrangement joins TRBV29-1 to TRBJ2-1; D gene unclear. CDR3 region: CSVARVSAYNEQFF. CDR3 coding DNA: TGCAGCGTTGCCCGCGTAAGTGCCTACAATGAGCAGTTCTTC.